The 31 T cell receptor beta chains reported below all come from one sample, sequenced in a study of cytomegalovirus exposure and HLA in healthy donors. Primers included in the PCR were 60 Vbeta and 13 Jbeta primers. The protocol was immunoSEQ multiplex PCR, while the TCRdb copy is restricted to in-frame clones and leaves out a portion. The sample lists about 190,000 clones, roughly 80% occurring once. Material: PBMCs. Receptors originate from a man between 45 and 60 years old in good health and CMV-seronegative.

The chain couples TRBV19 to TRBJ1-2; 7 bases fit TRBD1. CDR1 and CDR2 (germline): LNHDA, SQIVND (reference sequence). Unmatched junction bases numbered 10, after V lost 5 bases and J lost 4 bases. CDR3 length: 15 amino acids. The DNA for the CDR3 is TGTGCCAGTAGTGACCCAGGGGGTTCGATCTATGGCTACACCTTC. The encoded protein is CASSDPGGSIYGYTF. Looking up the rest from reference TRBV19 and TRBJ1-2 gives the full variable domain: DGGITQSPKYLFRKEGQNVTLSCEQNLNHDAMYWYRQDPGQGLRLIYYSQIVNDFQKGDIAEGYSVSREKKESFPLTVTSAQKNPTAFYLCASSDPGGSIYGYTFGSGTRLTVV.

This chain uses TRBV12-5 with TRBJ2-5; no clear D gene. The V and J ends lost 2 bases and 5 bases respectively, with 12 bases between them. Germline-derived CDR1 and CDR2 are LGHNT and FRNRAP. The length of the CDR3 is 14 residues. CDR3 sequence: CASGLYWAMETQYF. The CDR3 DNA is TGTGCTAGTGGTTTGTACTGGGCAATGGAGACCCAGTACTTC.

This clone was detected only once. The rearrangement uses TRBV29-1 and TRBJ1-2; no reliable D call. This CDR3 is built from 12 residues. The germline V gene has CDR1 SQVTM and CDR2 ANQGSEA. Trimming left V 3 bases short and J 12 bases short, with 17 bases between. The CDR3 region is CSVDQRMDGDTF. The CDR3 nucleotides read TGCAGCGTTGACCAAAGGATGGACGGGGACACCTTC.

The chain has TRBV7-9 and TRBJ1-1; no reliable D call. CDR3 size: 12 residues. Germline CDR1 and CDR2: SEHNR and FQNEAQ (reference sequence). Trimming left V 5 bases short and J 11 bases short, with 15 bases between. CDR3 DNA sequence: TGTGCCAGCAGCGCAACCGGCCGGAGGGCTTTCTTT. It codes for CASSATGRRAFF.

The chain is built from TRBV30 and TRBJ2-3; 7 bases are a match to TRBD2. This CDR3 has 16 amino acids. Germline CDR1 reads GTSNPN; CDR2 reads SVGIG (reference sequence). V lost 3 bases to trimming and J lost 1 base; unmatched junction nucleotides: 10. As DNA, the CDR3 is TGTGCCTGGAGCGCATCCCCGGGGGGTGGCACAGATACGCAGTATTTT. It codes for CAWSASPGGGTDTQYF.

The chain uses TRBV19 and TRBJ2-6; 7 bases align to TRBD1. The V gene end was trimmed by 9 bases and the J gene end by 2 bases; junction bases not matched to a gene: 4. Germline CDR1 is LNHDA and CDR2 is SQIVND (reference sequence). The CDR3 consists of 14 residues. CDR3 residues: CASQDRAGANVLTF. CDR3 nucleotides: TGTGCCAGCCAAGACAGGGCTGGGGCCAACGTCCTGACTTTC.

The J gene is TRBJ2-7, the V gene TRBV4-1; D perhaps matches TRBD2 (6 bases). Trimming stripped 0 bases from V and 6 bases from J, with 15 bases between. From germline, CDR1 is MGHRA and CDR2 YSYEKL. The CDR3 has 15 residues. CDR3 sequence: CASSQEGLAHREQYF. As DNA, the CDR3 is TGCGCCAGCAGCCAAGAAGGCCTAGCGCATCGCGAGCAGTACTTC.

The DNA of the CDR3 is TGTGCCAGCAGCTTAGCGGCAGATACGCAGTATTTT. It translates to CASSLAADTQYF. This sequence joins TRBV13 and TRBJ2-3; D unclear. CDR3 length: 12 residues. Trimming pared 1 base from V and 4 bases from J, leaving 3 bases between. CDR1 PRHDT and CDR2 FYEKMQ come from the germline V gene (reference sequence). The whole variable domain, filled in from reference TRBV13 and TRBJ2-3, reads AAGVIQSPRHLIKEKRETATLKCYPIPRHDTVYWYQQGPGQDPQFLISFYEKMQSDKGSIPDRFSAQQFSDYHSELNMSSLELGDSALYFCASSLAADTQYFGPGTRLTVL.

This CDR3 is CASSLTKSPKYSPLHF. CDR3 sequence (DNA): TGTGCCAGCAGCTTAACAAAATCCCCGAAATATTCACCCCTCCACTTT. This chain links TRBV11-2 with TRBJ1-6; D call uncertain. Germline-derived CDR1 and CDR2 are SGHAT and FQNNGV. This CDR3 contains 16 residues. Trimming removed 2 bases at V and 8 bases at J, with 16 bases between.

The V call is TRBV19, the J call TRBJ2-1; TRBD2 agrees at 9 bases. V lost 1 base, J lost 0 bases, and 7 bases stayed unmatched. There are 18 residues in the CDR3. From germline, CDR1 is LNHDA and CDR2 SQIVND (reference sequence). The CDR3 spells CASSIASGVLSSYNEQFF. CDR3 sequence (DNA): TGTGCCAGTAGTATAGCTAGCGGGGTCCTAAGCTCCTACAATGAGCAGTTCTTC.

The V gene is TRBV14, the J gene TRBJ1-2; TRBD1 aligns across 8 bases. Germline V CDR1 and CDR2: SGHDN, FVKESK. This CDR3 comprises 17 residues. V gave up 0 bases and J gave up 3 bases; unmatched junction bases: 9. This CDR3 is CASSQDRGLPPYYGYTF. The CDR3 DNA reads as TGTGCCAGCAGCCAAGACAGGGGGCTTCCCCCGTACTATGGCTACACCTTC. Complete variable domain (other parts from reference TRBV14 and TRBJ1-2): EAGVTQFPSHSVIEKGQTVTLRCDPISGHDNLYWYRRVMGKEIKFLLHFVKESKQDESGMPNNRFLAERTGGTYSTLKVQPAELEDSGVYFCASSQDRGLPPYYGYTFGSGTRLTVV.

In its sample, this clone was seen a few times. The chain's CDR3 is CASSNPGGNSPLHF. Here the CDR3 DNA reads TGTGCCAGCAGCAATCCGGGAGGTAATTCACCCCTCCACTTT. This rearrangement joins TRBV7-9 to TRBJ1-6; D remains ambiguous. Germline lookup yields CDR1 SEHNR and CDR2 FQNEAQ (reference sequence). V shed 5 bases and J shed 6 bases, with 11 bases lying between them. The CDR3 totals 14 residues.

J is TRBJ2-7 and V is TRBV5-4; 9 bases align to TRBD2. CDR3 length equals 12 residues. Germline trimming cut 4 bases from V and 5 bases from J; bases unmatched to any gene: 1. CDR1 and CDR2 from the germline V gene are SGHNT and YYREEE (reference sequence). This chain's CDR3 is CASSRLADEQYF. CDR3 in DNA: TGTGCCAGCAGCCGACTAGCGGACGAGCAGTACTTC.

The sample holds a few counts of this clone. The chain recombines TRBV7-9 with TRBJ2-7; TRBD2 is a possible D gene (6 bases). Germline CDR1 is SEHNR and CDR2 is FQNEAQ (reference sequence). Trimming left V 3 bases short and J 3 bases short, with 6 bases between. The CDR3 contains 12 residues. In DNA, the CDR3 is TGTGCCAGCAGCTTCGGGAGCTACGAGCAGTACTTC. As protein: CASSFGSYEQYF.

This sequence joins TRBV12-5 and TRBJ2-7, with a weak D call TRBD1 (6 bases). CDR3 length: 14 amino acids. Germline V gives CDR1 LGHNT, CDR2 FRNRAP. Trimming removed 10 bases from V and 6 bases from J, with 22 bases in between. CDR3 sequence (DNA): TGTGCTACACGCCAGGGGTGGGGTATAGGCGAGCAGTACTTC. Translating it yields CATRQGWGIGEQYF.

The chain links TRBV27 to TRBJ1-4; D gene unclear. Germline CDR1 and CDR2: MNHEY and SMNVEV (reference sequence). V was pared by 2 bases and J by 3 bases, with 7 bases between. The CDR3 covers 14 residues. CDR3 in amino acids: CASSLSSANEKLFF. In DNA form, the CDR3 reads TGTGCCAGCAGTTTAAGTTCAGCTAATGAAAAACTGTTTTTT.

The rearrangement uses TRBV4-3 and TRBJ2-7, with 7 nucleotides matching TRBD2. The CDR3 spans 12 residues. CDR1 and CDR2 (germline): LGHNA, YSLEER. Unmatched junction bases numbered 5, after V lost 0 bases and J lost 12 bases. CDR3 region: CASSQDGGTPYF. The CDR3 nucleotides read TGCGCCAGCAGCCAAGACGGGGGGACCCCGTACTTC.

This chain uses TRBV30 with TRBJ1-5; D remains unclear. From germline, CDR1 is GTSNPN and CDR2 SVGIG (reference sequence). The V end lost 8 bases, the J end lost 4 bases, and 15 bases lay between the germline ends. This CDR3 is built from 13 residues. CDR3 sequence: CARREGPNQPQHF. The CDR3 DNA reads TGTGCCCGAAGAGAGGGCCCTAATCAGCCCCAGCATTTT. Complete variable domain (other parts from reference TRBV30 and TRBJ1-5): SQTIHQWPATLVQPVGSPLSLECTVEGTSNPNLYWYRQAAGRGLQLLFYSVGIGQISSEVPQNLSASRPQDRQFILSSKKLLLSDSGFYLCARREGPNQPQHFGDGTRLSIL.

The gene calls are TRBV11-2 and TRBJ1-2, with D hard to call. V lost 1 base and J 8 bases, leaving 14 bases between the germline ends. Germline assignment: CDR1 SGHAT and CDR2 FQNNGV. There are 14 residues in the CDR3. CDR3 protein: CASSLGALPGGYTF. CDR3 DNA: TGTGCCAGCAGCTTAGGTGCCCTACCGGGGGGCTACACCTTC. The full variable domain, rest sourced from reference TRBV11-2 and TRBJ1-2, is EAGVAQSPRYKIIEKRQSVAFWCNPISGHATLYWYQQILGQGPKLLIQFQNNGVVDDSQLPKDRFSAERLKGVDSTLKIQPAKLEDSAVYLCASSLGALPGGYTFGSGTRLTVV.

This chain links TRBV7-2 with TRBJ2-1, with a tentative D call TRBD1 (5 bases). V was cut by 5 bases and J by 4 bases, with 18 bases left in between. Germline CDR1 and CDR2: SGHTA and FQGNSA. The length of the CDR3 is 16 residues. Here the CDR3 reads CASSTSRGYKYNEQFF. Written as DNA, the CDR3 is TGTGCCAGCAGCACCTCAAGGGGATACAAGTACAATGAGCAGTTCTTC. Complete variable domain (other parts from reference TRBV7-2 and TRBJ2-1): GAGVSQSPSNKVTEKGKDVELRCDPISGHTALYWYRQSLGQGLEFLIYFQGNSAPDKSGLPSDRFSAERTGGSVSTLTIQRTQQEDSAVYLCASSTSRGYKYNEQFFGPGTRLTVL.

The chain uses TRBV7-2 and TRBJ2-5, with D tentatively TRBD2 (6 bases). V was cut by 5 bases and J by 4 bases, with 20 bases left in between. The CDR3 length is 16 residues. Germline CDR1 reads SGHTA; CDR2 reads FQGNSA. The CDR3 sequence: CASSRRDFPGRETQYF. The CDR3, as DNA: TGTGCCAGCAGCCGCCGGGACTTCCCGGGCAGAGAGACCCAGTACTTC.

The chain employs TRBV27 and TRBJ2-1, with D perhaps matching TRBD1 (6 bases). V lost 0 bases to trimming and J lost 10 bases, with 19 bases between them. Germline-derived CDR1 and CDR2 are MNHEY and SMNVEV (reference sequence). The CDR3 extends over 16 amino acids. As DNA, the CDR3 is TGTGCCAGCAGTTTATCCACCTTTACAGGGTTAGGGGAGCAGTTCTTC. This translates into CASSLSTFTGLGEQFF.

The chain carries TRBV9 and TRBJ2-2; 7 positions match TRBD1. The CDR3 loop spans 15 amino acids. Germline V gene data show CDR1 as SGDLS and CDR2 as YYNGEE. V dropped 5 bases and J dropped 7; count of bases not matched to a gene: 11. The CDR3 region is CASSAFDRVDGELFF. The DNA of the CDR3 is TGTGCCAGCAGTGCCTTTGACAGGGTGGACGGGGAGCTGTTTTTT.

This chain joins TRBV7-2 and TRBJ1-1, with D possibly being TRBD1 (6 bases). Trimming stripped 4 bases from V and 1 base from J, with 13 bases between. Germline CDR1 reads SGHTA; CDR2 reads FQGNSA. The CDR3 runs 15 residues. The CDR3 region has the DNA TGTGCCAGCAGCTCGTCAGGGGTGCCGAACACTGAAGCTTTCTTT. This sequence encodes CASSSSGVPNTEAFF. Drawing the rest from reference TRBV7-2 and TRBJ1-1, the complete variable domain is GAGVSQSPSNKVTEKGKDVELRCDPISGHTALYWYRQSLGQGLEFLIYFQGNSAPDKSGLPSDRFSAERTGGSVSTLTIQRTQQEDSAVYLCASSSSGVPNTEAFFGQGTRLTVV.

This clone was observed a single time. The genes are TRBV27 and TRBJ1-2, with 10 bases that match TRBD1. CDR1 and CDR2 (germline): MNHEY, SMNVEV (reference sequence). Trimming took 5 bases from V and 4 from J; bases not matched to a gene: 7. This CDR3 is built from 15 residues. The DNA of the CDR3 is TGTGCCAGCAGTCAGACAGGGGGCCGTGGCTATGGCTACACCTTC. It yields the protein CASSQTGGRGYGYTF.

The chain employs TRBV27 and TRBJ2-2, with no clear D. Trimming took 6 bases from V and 8 from J, leaving 10 bases between them. CDR1 and CDR2 from the germline V gene are MNHEY and SMNVEV (reference sequence). The CDR3 is made up of 12 amino acids. CDR3 DNA: TGTGCCAGCAGCCCTTCAGTGGGGGAGCTGTTTTTT. Protein product: CASSPSVGELFF.

The DNA of the CDR3 is TGTGCCAGCAGCAAAGGGCCGGGTTTGCCCTACGAGCAGTACTTC. This encodes CASSKGPGLPYEQYF. The chain employs TRBV21-1 and TRBJ2-7; TRBD2 was called by the table and not checked on the DNA. TRBV21-1 is given as a pseudogene. The CDR3 length is 15 residues.

This chain uses TRBV6-5 with TRBJ1-1; D is unresolved. The germline V gene has CDR1 MNHEY and CDR2 SVGAGI. This CDR3 is built from 14 residues. V lost 7 bases to trimming and J lost 1 base, with 13 bases between them. The CDR3 region has the DNA TGTGCCAGCACCAAGAGGGTGGAGAACACTGAAGCTTTCTTT. It is translated as CASTKRVENTEAFF.

This rearrangement joins TRBV11-2 to TRBJ1-2, with D unresolved. Trimming stripped 1 base from V and 5 bases from J, with 11 bases between. CDR1 is SGHAT, CDR2 FQNNGV, per germline. This CDR3 has 14 residues. CDR3: CASSLGGSRYGYTF. The CDR3 DNA reads TGTGCCAGCAGCTTAGGAGGATCACGGTATGGCTACACCTTC.

The chain combines TRBV5-4 with TRBJ2-1; 8 positions agree with TRBD2. This CDR3 region has 16 residues. J was trimmed by 8 bases and V by 0 bases; bases with no gene match: 10. CDR1 SGHNT and CDR2 YYREEE come from the germline V gene (reference sequence). The CDR3 coding sequence is TGTGCCAGCAGCTTGGCCGGACTAGCAAATGGCGATGAGCAGTTCTTC. It is translated as CASSLAGLANGDEQFF.

V gene TRBV19 combines with J gene TRBJ1-5; D remains ambiguous. CDR3 size: 15 residues. Germline values: CDR1 LNHDA, CDR2 SQIVND (reference sequence). Trimming took off 3 bases at V and 1 base at J, with 10 bases between the two ends. The DNA of the CDR3 is TGTGCCAGTAGTATCGCGGCAGCGAGCAATCAGCCCCAGCATTTT. Translating it yields CASSIAAASNQPQHF. Supplemented by reference TRBV19 and TRBJ1-5, the full variable domain reads DGGITQSPKYLFRKEGQNVTLSCEQNLNHDAMYWYRQDPGQGLRLIYYSQIVNDFQKGDIAEGYSVSREKKESFPLTVTSAQKNPTAFYLCASSIAAASNQPQHFGDGTRLSIL.